These 22 T cell receptor beta chains originate from one sample sequenced in a study of blood T cell repertoires in COVID-19. The table came from immunoSEQ multiplex PCR; TCRdb's copy has only in-frame clones and leaves some out. This sample has 65,000 to 95,000 clones, with about 79% found just once. The material sequenced was peripheral blood. The receptor source for this set is a woman in her fifties or sixties with acute or convalescent COVID-19.

J is TRBJ2-1 and V is TRBV5-1, with D tentatively TRBD2 (6 bases). The CDR3 is 15 residues long. Trimming pared 0 bases from V and 2 bases from J, leaving 9 bases between. Germline values: CDR1 SGHRS, CDR2 YFSETQ. The CDR3 sequence: CASSLGGGPYNEQFF. The CDR3 bases are TGCGCCAGCAGCTTGGGGGGAGGTCCCTACAATGAGCAGTTCTTC.

About this clone itself: Sequence at one end of the junction differs from germline and may be a read error. The chain employs TRBV7-7 and TRBJ2-1; a possible D gene is TRBD1 (6 bases). Germline CDR1 and CDR2: SSHAT and FNYEAQ (reference sequence). The CDR3 totals 15 residues. CDR3 DNA sequence: TGTGCTAGCAGTTCGGGACAAGGGTCTTACAATGAGCAGTTCTTC. Protein product: CASSSGQGSYNEQFF. The full variable domain, completed using reference TRBV7-7 and TRBJ2-1, is GAGVSQSPRYKVTKRGQDVTLRCDPISSHATLYWYQQALGQGPEFLTYFNYEAQPDKSGLPSDRFSAERPEGSISTLTIQRTEQRDSAMYRCASSSGQGSYNEQFFGPGTRLTVL.

The chain employs TRBV19 and TRBJ2-5; D may be TRBD2 (7 bases). The CDR3 consists of 16 residues. Germline V CDR1 and CDR2: LNHDA, SQIVND (reference sequence). V dropped 5 bases and J dropped 5 bases, with 21 bases sitting between them. The CDR3 spells CASSRGDTPGRETQYF. In nucleotides, the CDR3 is TGTGCCAGTAGTCGGGGGGACACACCCGGGAGGGAGACCCAGTACTTC. Variable domain in full (rest from reference TRBV19 and TRBJ2-5): DGGITQSPKYLFRKEGQNVTLSCEQNLNHDAMYWYRQDPGQGLRLIYYSQIVNDFQKGDIAEGYSVSREKKESFPLTVTSAQKNPTAFYLCASSRGDTPGRETQYFGPGTRLLVL.

This chain joins TRBV9 and TRBJ1-1; no clear D gene. V was shortened by 4 bases and J by 3 bases, with 10 bases between the two germline ends. The CDR3 is made up of 13 amino acids. Germline V gives CDR1 SGDLS, CDR2 YYNGEE. The CDR3 loop is CASSLGGDTEAFF. The CDR3 DNA sequence: TGTGCCAGCAGCCTAGGCGGGGACACTGAAGCTTTCTTT. Full variable domain (missing parts from reference TRBV9 and TRBJ1-1): DSGVTQTPKHLITATGQRVTLRCSPRSGDLSVYWYQQSLDQGLQFLIQYYNGEERAKGNILERFSAQQFPDLHSELNLSSLELGDSALYFCASSLGGDTEAFFGQGTRLTVV.

The chain has TRBV28 and TRBJ1-1, with D maybe TRBD1 (5 bases). The length of the CDR3 is 15 residues. The ends were cut back, 5 bases at V and 5 bases at J, with 18 bases in the middle. In germline, CDR1 is MDHEN, CDR2 SYDVKM. In DNA form, the CDR3 reads TGTGCCAGCAGTCCCCCGTATGGGGGAGGGACTGAAGCTTTCTTT. It yields the protein CASSPPYGGGTEAFF.

There are a few counts of this clone. The chain carries TRBV7-8 and TRBJ1-1; 9 bases fit TRBD1. J was trimmed by 5 bases and V by 4 bases; bases with no gene match: 2. The CDR3 length is 13 residues. Germline-derived CDR1 and CDR2 are SGHVS and FQNEAQ. Written as DNA, the CDR3 is TGTGCCAGCAGCTCTGGACAGGGGACTGAAGCTTTCTTT. This codes for CASSSGQGTEAFF.

This clone was counted a single time. The chain has TRBV7-6 and TRBJ1-6; 9 bases map to TRBD1. This CDR3 is 15 amino acids long. V gave up 5 bases and J gave up 10 bases; unmatched junction bases: 9. CDR1 and CDR2 (germline): SGHVS, FNYEAQ. The CDR3 DNA is TGTGCCAGCAGCACATCCGGGACAGGGAAATCACCCCTCCACTTT. It specifies CASSTSGTGKSPLHF.

The chain recombines TRBV6-5 with TRBJ1-4; D is undetermined. This CDR3 is built from 12 residues. Trimming stripped 6 bases from V and 8 bases from J, with 10 bases between. Germline CDR1 MNHEY, CDR2 SVGAGI. Written as DNA, the CDR3 is TGTGCCAGCAGAAGCCAAAAGGAAAAACTGTTTTTT. It is translated as CASRSQKEKLFF.

J is TRBJ1-2 and V is TRBV25-1, with D perhaps TRBD1 (5 bases). Trimming shortened V by 1 base and J by 3 bases, and 12 bases separated the two germline ends. CDR1 MGHDK and CDR2 SYGVNS come from the germline V gene. The CDR3 runs to 15 residues. The CDR3 DNA follows: TGTGCCAGCAGTGAATGGAGGGGAAGGGACTATGGCTACACCTTC. As protein: CASSEWRGRDYGYTF.

In its sample, this clone was seen once. This chain joins TRBV6-5 and TRBJ1-1; 7 bases fit TRBD1. The junction had 8 bases not matched to a gene; V was cut back by 7 bases and J by 3 bases. Germline V gene data show CDR1 as MNHEY and CDR2 as SVGAGI. The CDR3 length is 14 residues. The CDR3 sequence is CASNHQGDYTEAFF. In DNA form, the CDR3 reads TGTGCCAGCAACCACCAGGGGGATTACACTGAAGCTTTCTTT.

The V gene is TRBV6-5, the J gene TRBJ1-2; D is unresolved. CDR1 and CDR2 (germline): MNHEY, SVGAGI. Trimming cost V 2 bases and J 4 bases, with 11 bases left between them. The CDR3 totals 14 residues. The CDR3 reads CASSYIPESYGYTF. The CDR3, as DNA: TGTGCCAGCAGTTACATCCCGGAGTCCTATGGCTACACCTTC.

This chain connects TRBV5-5 to TRBJ1-6; 7 bases are a match to TRBD1. Germline CDR1 and CDR2: SGHKS and YYEKEE (reference sequence). This CDR3 region has 16 residues. Losses at the gene ends were 0 bases for V and 6 bases for J; bases not matched to a gene: 6. The CDR3: CASSLAVAGGNSPLHF. In nucleotides, the CDR3 is TGTGCCAGCAGCTTGGCTGTGGCAGGGGGTAATTCACCCCTCCACTTT.

This clone was picked up one time. V gene TRBV3-1 (or the pseudogene TRBV3-2) combines with J gene TRBJ1-1; D not certain. CDR1 is LGHDT and CDR2 is YNNKEL in the germline V gene (reference sequence). CDR3 length: 13 amino acids. Trimming removed 3 bases from V and 6 bases from J, with 11 bases in between. CDR3 DNA: TGTGCCAGCAGCCATGGACTTGGCGCTGAAGCTTTCTTT. Amino acid sequence: CASSHGLGAEAFF.

The rearrangement joins TRBV2 to TRBJ2-5; D unclear. The CDR3 contains 15 residues. V was cut by 5 bases and J by 0 bases, with 13 bases left in between. The germline gives CDR1 SNHLY, CDR2 FYNNEI. This CDR3 is CASSLIAGNQETQYF. The DNA of the CDR3 is TGTGCCAGCAGTTTAATAGCTGGCAACCAAGAGACCCAGTACTTC.

The chain couples TRBV4-1 to TRBJ1-2, with 9 bases matching TRBD1. CDR1 and CDR2 from the germline V gene are MGHRA and YSYEKL. The CDR3 sequence is 17 residues long. Losses at the gene ends were 0 bases for V and 2 bases for J; bases not matched to a gene: 7. CDR3: CASSQEGSGTGNYGYTF. In nucleotides, the CDR3 is TGCGCCAGCAGCCAAGAAGGCTCCGGGACAGGGAACTATGGCTACACCTTC.

This clone was picked up one time. The same CDR3 can be traced to other DNA sequences in this sample. The chain is built from TRBV7-9 and TRBJ1-1, with TRBD1 matching over 7 bases. Unmatched junction bases numbered 6, after V lost 5 bases and J lost 3 bases. CDR3 length equals 14 residues. Germline CDR1 is SEHNR and CDR2 is FQNEAQ (reference sequence). DNA of the CDR3: TGTGCCAGCAGCAGAGGACAGGAGGACACTGAAGCTTTCTTT. The encoded protein is CASSRGQEDTEAFF.

The J gene is TRBJ1-2, the V gene TRBV7-2; D remains unclear. CDR1 is SGHTA and CDR2 is FQGNSA in the germline V gene. The CDR3 loop spans 16 amino acids. V was cut by 6 bases and J by 4 bases, with 21 bases left in between. This CDR3 reads CASRSLEGSAPYGYTF. CDR3 sequence (DNA): TGTGCCAGCAGATCTCTGGAGGGCTCAGCACCCTATGGCTACACCTTC.

The chain carries TRBV7-2 and TRBJ1-2; D not certain. This CDR3 region has 12 residues. The V end lost 1 base, the J end lost 7 bases, and 7 bases lay between the germline ends. Germline V gene lookup returns CDR1 SGHTA and CDR2 FQGNSA. CDR3 bases: TGTGCCAGCAGCTTAGGTTCTGTTGGCTACACCTTC. Its protein is CASSLGSVGYTF.

This sequence joins TRBV10-3 and TRBJ1-6; possibly TRBD1 for D (6 bases). In germline, CDR1 is ENHRY, CDR2 SYGVKD. The CDR3 runs to 13 residues. The V end was cut by 7 bases, the J end by 10 bases, with 14 bases between. CDR3 DNA sequence: TGTGCCATCAAAGGTCAGGGACAATCACCCCTCCACTTT. This codes for CAIKGQGQSPLHF.

In DNA, the CDR3 is TGTGCCAGCAGCCCACGCCCTGCATCGGGGGGTGAAAAACTGTTTTTT. Protein: CASSPRPASGGEKLFF. The chain is built from TRBV2 and TRBJ1-4; weak D call: TRBD1 (5 bases). This CDR3 has 16 residues. Germline values: CDR1 SNHLY, CDR2 FYNNEI. The V gene lost 6 bases and the J gene lost 7 bases, with 21 bases spanning the gap. The full variable domain, with the rest looked up from reference TRBV2 and TRBJ1-4, is EPEVTQTPSHQVTQMGQEVILRCVPISNHLYFYWYRQILGQKVEFLVSFYNNEISEKSEIFDDQFSVERPDGSNFTLKIRSTKLEDSAMYFCASSPRPASGGEKLFFGSGTQLSVL.

The chain couples TRBV6-5 to TRBJ1-6; 7 bases map to TRBD1. The CDR3 extends over 15 amino acids. The J segment lost 7 bases and the V segment lost 6 bases, leaving 9 bases of the junction unmatched. Germline CDR1 MNHEY, CDR2 SVGAGI. The CDR3 reads CASRPGGKTNSPLHF. CDR3 sequence (DNA): TGTGCCAGCAGGCCAGGGGGGAAAACAAATTCACCCCTCCACTTT.

This sequence joins TRBV12-3 or TRBV12-4 and TRBJ2-3; a possible D gene is TRBD2 (5 bases). The CDR3 runs to 13 residues. Trimming stripped 6 bases from V and 2 bases from J, with 9 bases between. The CDR3 region is CASRRDITDTQYF. The CDR3 DNA is TGTGCCAGCAGACGGGATATCACAGATACGCAGTATTTT.